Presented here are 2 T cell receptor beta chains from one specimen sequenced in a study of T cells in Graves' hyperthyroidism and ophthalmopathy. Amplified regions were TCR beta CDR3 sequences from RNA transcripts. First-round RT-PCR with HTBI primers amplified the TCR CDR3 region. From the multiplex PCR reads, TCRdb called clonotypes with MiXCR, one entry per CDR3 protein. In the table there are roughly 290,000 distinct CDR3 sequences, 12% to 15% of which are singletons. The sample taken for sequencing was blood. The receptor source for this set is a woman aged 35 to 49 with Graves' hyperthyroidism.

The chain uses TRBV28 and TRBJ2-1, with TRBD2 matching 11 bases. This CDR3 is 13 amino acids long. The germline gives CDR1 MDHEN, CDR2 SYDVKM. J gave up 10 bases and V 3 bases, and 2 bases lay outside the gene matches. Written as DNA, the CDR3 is TGTGCCAGCAGTTTTCGACTAGCGGGAGAGCAGTTCTTC. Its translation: CASSFRLAGEQFF.

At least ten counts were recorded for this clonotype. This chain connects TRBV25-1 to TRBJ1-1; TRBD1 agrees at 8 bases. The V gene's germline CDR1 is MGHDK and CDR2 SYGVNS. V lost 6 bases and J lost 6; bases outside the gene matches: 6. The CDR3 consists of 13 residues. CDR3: CASRGQGASEAFF. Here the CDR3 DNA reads TGTGCCAGCAGGGGGCAGGGGGCGTCTGAAGCTTTCTTT.